The 13 T cell receptor beta chains below come from one sample, sequenced in a study of shared clonotypes between healthy human individuals. Clones were sequenced by immunoSEQ multiplex PCR, and TCRdb holds only the in-frame ones, with some missing. The table includes some 1.5 million clones, 98% detected once. Sequencing input: naive CD4+ T cells sorted from blood. Documented subset: CD45RA+ positively selected. All receptors come from a man aged 25-40 years in good health.

The chain carries TRBV5-1 and TRBJ2-7; D not resolved. Trimming stripped 1 base from V and 7 bases from J, with 12 bases between. In germline, CDR1 is SGHRS, CDR2 YFSETQ. The CDR3 extends over 13 amino acids. The CDR3, as DNA: TGCGCCAGCAGCTTGTCCCCGCCTAGTGAGCAGTACTTC. Translated, it gives CASSLSPPSEQYF.

The rearrangement joins TRBV11-3 to TRBJ2-7; TRBD1 matches 12 bases. The CDR3 is 14 amino acids. From germline, CDR1 is SGHNT and CDR2 YENEEA. The V gene end was trimmed by 4 bases and the J gene end by 6 bases; junction bases not matched to a gene: 4. The CDR3 DNA is TGTGCCAGCAGCTCGGGACAGGGGGCTACCGAGCAGTACTTC. This sequence encodes CASSSGQGATEQYF.

The chain employs TRBV5-1 and TRBJ1-2; 8 bases fit TRBD1. Trimming removed 4 bases from V and 4 bases from J; junction bases left unmatched: 6. CDR3 length equals 14 residues. Per the germline V gene, CDR1 is SGHRS and CDR2 is YFSETQ. The CDR3 here is CASSLGQGPYGYTF. The CDR3 DNA reads TGCGCCAGCAGCCTAGGACAGGGACCCTATGGCTACACCTTC.

Notes on this clone: This same CDR3 is encoded by further DNA sequences in the sample. CDR3 bases: TGTGCCAGCAGTTACTCGTCGGACACTGAAGCTTTCTTT. This encodes CASSYSSDTEAFF. The chain carries TRBV6-5 and TRBJ1-1, with D unresolved. The V end lost 0 bases, the J end lost 3 bases, and 5 bases lay between the germline ends. CDR3 length equals 13 residues. Germline V CDR1 and CDR2: MNHEY, SVGAGI.

Worth noting for this clone: This specimen includes other DNA sequences encoding the same CDR3. The V gene is TRBV29-1, the J gene TRBJ2-7, with 9 bases matching TRBD2. The germline V gene encodes CDR1 SQVTM and CDR2 ANQGSEA. V was pared by 5 bases and J by 1 base, with 3 bases of the junction left unmatched. The CDR3 is made up of 13 amino acids. The CDR3 protein is CSVRGRVSYEQYF. CDR3 DNA: TGCAGCGTTCGCGGGAGGGTTTCCTACGAGCAGTACTTC.

The V call is TRBV5-1, the J call TRBJ2-7; D tentatively reads TRBD1 or TRBD2 (5 bases each). The V end was cut by 1 base, the J end by 1 base, with 12 bases between. The germline V gene has CDR1 SGHRS and CDR2 YFSETQ. This CDR3 contains 15 residues. CDR3 DNA sequence: TGCGCCAGCAGCTTGACCGGGACGGCTTCCTACGAGCAGTACTTC. Amino acid sequence: CASSLTGTASYEQYF.

This clone was detected only once. This chain links TRBV11-3 with TRBJ2-1, with TRBD2 matching over 9 bases. The CDR3 has 14 residues. Per germline, CDR1 SGHNT and CDR2 YENEEA. V was pared by 3 bases and J by 8 bases, with 5 bases of the junction left unmatched. CDR3 loop: CASSFGGRAYEQFF. The CDR3 DNA follows: TGTGCCAGCAGCTTTGGCGGGAGGGCGTATGAGCAGTTCTTC.

The rearrangement uses TRBV25-1 and TRBJ1-2; D remains ambiguous. Germline CDR1 reads MGHDK; CDR2 reads SYGVNS. The CDR3 consists of 14 residues. The V gene lost 4 bases and the J gene lost 4 bases, with 13 bases spanning the gap. This CDR3 is CASSVTGVGYGYTF. The CDR3 DNA is TGTGCCAGCAGTGTAACCGGGGTCGGCTATGGCTACACCTTC.

The rearrangement links TRBV5-4 to TRBJ2-1, with a weak D call TRBD2 (6 bases). Germline CDR1 is SGHNT and CDR2 is YYREEE (reference sequence). This CDR3 has 16 amino acids. Trimming shortened V by 0 bases and J by 9 bases, and 19 bases separated the two germline ends. In DNA, the CDR3 is TGTGCCAGCAGCTTGGAGGGTTTGTTGTGGCGGGGTGAGCAGTTCTTC. Its protein is CASSLEGLLWRGEQFF.

CDR3 amino acids: CASSEKTASGSYNEQFF. In DNA form, the CDR3 reads TGTGCCAGCAGTGAAAAAACCGCTAGCGGATCCTACAATGAGCAGTTCTTC. V usage is TRBV2 and J usage is TRBJ2-1, with TRBD2 matching 7 bases. Germline assignment: CDR1 SNHLY and CDR2 FYNNEI. The CDR3 covers 17 residues. The junction had 8 bases not matched to a gene; V was cut back by 2 bases and J by 1 base.

CDR3 bases: TGCGCCAGCAGCCAAGAGGGGGGCCGGGACTTCCGCTATGGCTACACCTTC. Its translation: CASSQEGGRDFRYGYTF. This sequence joins TRBV4-1 and TRBJ1-2, with TRBD1 as a possible D gene (6 bases). V was cut by 0 bases and J by 4 bases, with 18 bases left in between. CDR1 and CDR2 (germline): MGHRA, YSYEKL. This CDR3 has 17 residues.

The J gene is TRBJ1-3, the V gene TRBV18; a possible D gene is TRBD1 (5 bases). Looked up from germline, CDR1 is KGHSH and CDR2 is LQKENI. The CDR3 is 15 amino acids. Trimming shortened V by 3 bases and J by 2 bases, and 11 bases separated the two germline ends. In DNA form, the CDR3 reads TGTGCCAGCTCACCCTCAGGGTCTACTGGAAACACCATATATTTT. The encoded protein is CASSPSGSTGNTIYF. Complete variable domain (other parts from reference TRBV18 and TRBJ1-3): NAGVMQNPRHLVRRRGQEARLRCSPMKGHSHVYWYRQLPEEGLKFMVYLQKENIIDESGMPKERFSAEFPKEGPSILRIQQVVRGDSAAYFCASSPSGSTGNTIYFGEGSWLTVV.

The CDR3 sequence: CASSLAGPNAEAFF. The CDR3 DNA reads TGCGCCAGCAGCTTGGCCGGGCCCAATGCTGAAGCTTTCTTT. This rearrangement joins TRBV5-1 to TRBJ1-1; D remains unclear. CDR1 SGHRS and CDR2 YFSETQ come from the germline V gene. The CDR3 length is 14 residues. Trimming shortened V by 0 bases and J by 6 bases, and 12 bases separated the two germline ends. Full variable domain (rest looked up from reference TRBV5-1 and TRBJ1-1): KAGVTQTPRYLIKTRGQQVTLSCSPISGHRSVSWYQQTPGQGLQFLFEYFSETQRNKGNFPGRFSGRQFSNSRSEMNVSTLELGDSALYLCASSLAGPNAEAFFGQGTRLTVV.